A single sample is the source of the 25 T cell receptor beta chains below, sequenced in a study of blood T cells in healthy people across ages. For the second PCR, which ran for roughly 7 to 11 cycles, a sample-barcoded 5' primer and a J-beta primer mix were used. TCRdb reanalysed the 5' RACE reads using MiXCR and keeps one entry per CDR3 protein. The sample has 1.5 million to 2 million distinct CDR3 sequences; approximately 28% are singletons. Sequencing input: blood. The origin of the receptors is a woman aged 30 to 39 in good health.

This clonotype was seen a handful of times. This chain uses TRBV14 with TRBJ2-1; 7 bases align to TRBD2. The CDR3 length is 15 residues. From germline, CDR1 is SGHDN and CDR2 FVKESK. V was clipped by 2 bases and J by 5 bases; unmatched bases: 6. The CDR3 loop reads CASSQPASGDNEQFF. The CDR3 DNA reads TGTGCCAGCAGCCAACCCGCTAGCGGAGACAATGAGCAGTTCTTC. Complete variable domain (other parts from reference TRBV14 and TRBJ2-1): EAGVTQFPSHSVIEKGQTVTLRCDPISGHDNLYWYRRVMGKEIKFLLHFVKESKQDESGMPNNRFLAERTGGTYSTLKVQPAELEDSGVYFCASSQPASGDNEQFFGPGTRLTVL.

The sample holds a few counts of this clonotype. The DNA for the CDR3 is TGTGCCAGCAGCCAAGAAGAGCCGGGCATCTACAATGAGCAGTTCTTC. Translated: CASSQEEPGIYNEQFF. The V call is TRBV3-1, the J call TRBJ2-1, with D unclear. CDR1 is LGHDT and CDR2 is YNNKEL in the germline V gene (reference sequence). The CDR3 loop spans 16 amino acids. The V gene lost 0 bases and the J gene lost 3 bases, with 12 bases spanning the gap.

A few counts support this clonotype. The DNA of the CDR3 is TGCAGTGCCCGCGGGGGGCGGGGCGGTGAGCAGTTCTTC. Translation: CSARGGRGGEQFF. The V and J genes are TRBV20-1 and TRBJ2-1, with 8 bases that match TRBD2. V trimming: 6 bases; J trimming: 9 bases; junction bases outside the gene matches: 10. The V gene's germline CDR1 is DFQATT and CDR2 SNEGSKA (reference sequence). This CDR3 contains 13 residues.

This clonotype was picked up a small number of times. The rearrangement links TRBV14 to TRBJ2-1; possibly TRBD2 for D (6 bases). There are 19 residues in the CDR3. Trimming removed 0 bases from V and 1 base from J, with 19 bases in between. The germline gives CDR1 SGHDN, CDR2 FVKESK. CDR3 protein: CASSQERELARRSYNEQFF. In DNA, the CDR3 is TGTGCCAGCAGCCAAGAACGAGAACTAGCCCGCAGGTCCTACAATGAGCAGTTCTTC.

As concerns this clonotype: A much bigger clone sits one base away, suggesting this may be a read error. This rearrangement joins TRBV4-3 to TRBJ2-4; 8 positions agree with TRBD2. V dropped 3 bases and J dropped 13; count of bases not matched to a gene: 17. The CDR3 is 16 amino acids. Germline CDR1 LGHNA, CDR2 YSLEER. This CDR3 reads CASSHVSGSAYNEQYF. Written as DNA, the CDR3 is TGCGCCAGCAGCCATGTAAGCGGGAGTGCGTACAATGAGCAGTACTTC.

This clonotype was picked up many times. The chain employs TRBV2 and TRBJ2-1; D is perhaps TRBD2 (6 bases). This CDR3 spans 15 amino acids. V lost 6 bases, J lost 0 bases, and 12 bases lay in between. Looked up from germline, CDR1 is SNHLY and CDR2 is FYNNEI. The CDR3 spells CASRLAGSSYNEQFF. Here the CDR3 DNA reads TGTGCCAGCAGATTGGCGGGGAGCTCCTACAATGAGCAGTTCTTC.

The table lists this clonotype with a few counts. The chain is built from TRBV30 and TRBJ2-7; no clear D. From germline, CDR1 is GTSNPN and CDR2 SVGIG (reference sequence). V was cut by 2 bases and J by 4 bases, with 6 bases left in between. The CDR3 extends over 11 amino acids. CDR3 DNA: TGTGCCTGGAGTTCCCGATACGAGCAGTACTTC. This sequence encodes CAWSSRYEQYF.

The V gene is TRBV29-1, the J gene TRBJ2-1; 7 bases are a match to TRBD2. In germline, CDR1 is SQVTM, CDR2 ANQGSEA. The J segment lost 13 bases and the V segment lost 7 bases, leaving 13 bases of the junction unmatched. This CDR3 is 12 amino acids long. The CDR3 loop reads CSGRWGGETQFF. As DNA, the CDR3 is TGCAGCGGACGATGGGGAGGGGAGACCCAGTTCTTC.

As to this clonotype: A read error may account for a junction end that differs from germline. The J gene is TRBJ2-1, the V gene TRBV5-1; TRBD1 is a possible D gene (6 bases). The CDR3 consists of 13 residues. Germline CDR1 SGHRS, CDR2 YFSETQ. This CDR3 reads CANSSRQDNEQFF. In nucleotides, the CDR3 is TGCGCCAACAGCTCGCGACAGGACAATGAGCAGTTCTTC.

Worth noting for this clonotype: A single base separates this from a much larger clone, so it may be a read error. V is TRBV12-3 or TRBV12-4 and J is TRBJ2-4, with D tentatively TRBD1 (6 bases). The CDR3 extends over 14 amino acids. The ends were cut back, 7 bases at V and 13 bases at J, with 23 bases in the middle. CDR3 sequence: CASIGGGSYNEQYF. The CDR3 DNA is TGTGCCAGCATTGGTGGGGGCTCCTACAATGAGCAGTACTTC.

The V and J genes are TRBV20-1 and TRBJ1-2; D may be TRBD1 (6 bases). Germline V gene sequence: CDR1 DFQATT, CDR2 SNEGSKA (reference sequence). The germline V and J ends were trimmed by 6 bases and 3 bases, with 17 bases remaining between them. This CDR3 is built from 14 residues. Here the CDR3 DNA reads TGCAGTGCACGACTTTGGGAGGGGGACTATGGCTACACCTTC. Translating gives CSARLWEGDYGYTF.

The rearrangement uses TRBV5-1 and TRBJ2-7, with TRBD2 matching 10 bases. CDR1 is SGHRS, CDR2 YFSETQ, per germline. The CDR3 consists of 15 residues. V was clipped by 1 base and J by 5 bases; unmatched bases: 6. CDR3 coding DNA: TGCGCCAGCAGCTTGATGGCTAGCGGGAGCAACGAGCAGTACTTC. Translation: CASSLMASGSNEQYF.

In its sample, this clonotype was seen a few times. The V call is TRBV20-1, the J call TRBJ2-1; tentatively, D is TRBD2 (5 bases). The CDR3 sequence is 13 residues long. Per the germline V gene, CDR1 is DFQATT and CDR2 is SNEGSKA (reference sequence). V was cut by 2 bases and J by 10 bases, with 15 bases left in between. CDR3 sequence: CSARIPLGGEQFF. DNA for the CDR3: TGCAGTGCTAGAATCCCCTTGGGCGGGGAGCAGTTCTTC.

CDR3 DNA: TGTGCCACCGCACGGAAGGGACAGGGGGCTTCTGCCGGGGAGCTGTTTTTT. It specifies CATARKGQGASAGELFF. The chain is built from TRBV27 and TRBJ2-2; 12 positions agree with TRBD1. The CDR3 is made up of 17 amino acids. V was clipped by 10 bases and J by 6 bases; unmatched bases: 15. Germline-derived CDR1 and CDR2 are MNHEY and SMNVEV (reference sequence).

This clonotype has a single count. This sequence joins TRBV19 and TRBJ1-5, with a weak D call TRBD1 (6 bases). The V end lost 4 bases, the J end lost 3 bases, and 13 bases lay between the germline ends. Looked up from germline, CDR1 is LNHDA and CDR2 is SQIVND (reference sequence). The CDR3 totals 15 residues. CDR3 sequence: CASSTTRGYNQPQHF. CDR3 in DNA: TGTGCCAGTAGTACCACCAGGGGTTACAATCAGCCCCAGCATTTT.

The CDR3 spells CAWSRGILDSETQYF. The CDR3 nucleotides are TGTGCCTGGAGCAGAGGGATTCTCGACAGCGAGACCCAGTACTTC. J is TRBJ2-4 and V is TRBV30; either TRBD1 or TRBD2 may supply D (5 bases each). Matching the DNA end better, TRBJ2-5 makes the J call doubtful. The CDR3 contains 15 residues. In germline, CDR1 is GTSNPN, CDR2 SVGIG (reference sequence).

The V and J genes are TRBV20-1 and TRBJ1-4; D is ambiguous. This CDR3 has 12 amino acids. Germline V gene sequence: CDR1 DFQATT, CDR2 SNEGSKA (reference sequence). The CDR3: CRALRVGEKLFF. The CDR3 DNA is TGCAGGGCTCTTCGGGTGGGTGAAAAACTGTTTTTT.

This clonotype has just a few counts. Sequence at one end of the junction differs from germline and may be a read error. This chain joins TRBV27 and TRBJ2-6; TRBD1 might be the D (5 bases). Germline CDR1 MNHEY, CDR2 SMNVEV (reference sequence). This CDR3 region has 14 residues. The chain's CDR3 is CASSLVSGANILTF. CDR3 nucleotide sequence: TGTGCCAGCAGCCTTGTCTCTGGGGCCAACATCCTGACTTTC. Drawing the rest from reference TRBV27 and TRBJ2-6, the complete variable domain is EAQVTQNPRYLITVTGKKLTVTCSQNMNHEYMSWYRQDPGLGLRQIYYSMNVEVTDKGDVPEGYKVSRKEKRNFPLILESPSPNQTSLYFCASSLVSGANILTFGAGSRLTVL.

Comment on this clonotype: A read error may produce the germline difference seen at one junction end. The chain has TRBV6-1 and TRBJ2-3, with D perhaps being TRBD1 or TRBD2 (5 bases each). The germline V gene encodes CDR1 MNHNS and CDR2 SASEGT. The CDR3 loop spans 13 amino acids. The chain's CDR3 is CASSWDVGDTQYF. CDR3 in DNA: TGCGCCAGCAGTTGGGACGTGGGCGATACGCAGTATTTT.

J is TRBJ2-1 and V is TRBV20-1, with TRBD2 matching 9 bases. V lost 3 bases to trimming and J lost 4 bases; unmatched junction nucleotides: 4. Looked up from germline, CDR1 is DFQATT and CDR2 is SNEGSKA (reference sequence). This CDR3 is 14 amino acids long. The CDR3 is CSASVAGEYNEQFF. CDR3 coding DNA: TGCAGTGCTAGCGTAGCGGGGGAATACAATGAGCAGTTCTTC.

Comments on this clonotype: Being one base from a much bigger clone, this may be a read error. The J gene is TRBJ2-5, the V gene TRBV10-3; TRBD2 aligns across 7 bases. Germline V gene sequence: CDR1 ENHRY, CDR2 SYGVKD. V was clipped by 0 bases and J by 1 base; unmatched bases: 8. This CDR3 is 17 amino acids long. CDR3 loop: CAISESRGGQPQETQYF. The DNA for the CDR3 is TGTGCCATCAGTGAGTCGAGGGGAGGGCAGCCCCAAGAGACCCAGTACTTC.

This sequence joins TRBV3-1 and TRBJ1-6; D is possibly TRBD1 (6 bases). Trimming took 0 bases from V and 8 from J, leaving 20 bases between them. Germline CDR1 and CDR2: LGHDT and YNNKEL (reference sequence). CDR3 length equals 18 residues. The CDR3 loop is CASSQDLRGGRQDSPLHF. The CDR3 nucleotides read TGTGCCAGCAGCCAAGATCTTCGAGGGGGACGGCAGGATTCACCCCTCCACTTT.

The chain carries TRBV7-6 and TRBJ2-1; 14 nucleotides line up with TRBD2. Germline V CDR1 and CDR2: SGHVS, FNYEAQ. Trimming at V came to 8 bases and at J to 7 bases, leaving 10 bases not matched to a gene. CDR3 length: 16 amino acids. The chain's CDR3 is CASGMIGTSGGNEQFF. The DNA of the CDR3 is TGTGCCAGCGGAATGATCGGGACTAGCGGGGGTAATGAGCAGTTCTTC.

This clonotype was found a few times. V gene TRBV12-3 or TRBV12-4 combines with J gene TRBJ2-1; D unresolved. The CDR3 is 13 amino acids. Trimming left V 3 bases short and J 6 bases short, with 9 bases between. For the CDR3, the DNA is TGTGCCAGCAGTTTTAGCTTTGGCAATGAGCAGTTCTTC. Translation: CASSFSFGNEQFF.

The table lists this clonotype with a few counts. This chain uses TRBV12-3 or TRBV12-4 with TRBJ2-5; no firm D call. The CDR3 runs 16 residues. V was cut by 2 bases and J by 3 bases, with 16 bases left in between. The CDR3 sequence: CASSLWGGGREETQYF. For the CDR3, the DNA is TGTGCCAGCAGTTTATGGGGTGGTGGACGTGAAGAGACCCAGTACTTC.